A single sample gave rise to the 32 T cell receptor beta chains below, sequenced in a study of cytomegalovirus exposure and HLA in healthy donors. PCR was performed using 60 Vbeta and 13 Jbeta primers. TCRdb's table, derived via immunoSEQ multiplex PCR, lists solely in-frame clones and lacks some. The table lists 65,000 to 100,000 clones, more than 75% of them singletons. The specimen sequenced was PBMCs. These TCRs come from a woman between 40 and 55 years old in good health and CMV-seropositive.

The J gene is TRBJ1-6, the V gene TRBV11-2; a possible D gene is TRBD1 (6 bases). V shed 5 bases and J shed 7 bases, with 15 bases lying between them. Germline V gene lookup returns CDR1 SGHAT and CDR2 FQNNGV. The CDR3 is 15 amino acids. The CDR3 nucleotides read TGTGCCAGCAGCAAAAACAGGGTCGGAAATTCACCCCTCCACTTT. As protein: CASSKNRVGNSPLHF.

V and J are TRBV29-1 and TRBJ2-7; D possibly corresponds to TRBD2 (5 bases). V was trimmed by 4 bases and J by 4 bases, leaving 8 bases between them. This CDR3 comprises 11 residues. The V gene's germline CDR1 is SQVTM and CDR2 ANQGSEA. This CDR3 reads CSVGRGYEQYF. In DNA form, the CDR3 reads TGCAGCGTTGGTCGGGGTTACGAGCAGTACTTC.

The rearrangement uses TRBV29-1 and TRBJ1-3; the D is unclear. V lost 6 bases to trimming and J lost 4 bases, with 16 bases between them. CDR1 SQVTM and CDR2 ANQGSEA come from the germline V gene. There are 14 residues in the CDR3. This CDR3 is CSVSDRRAGNTIYF. CDR3 coding DNA: TGCAGCGTATCTGACCGCAGAGCGGGAAACACCATATATTTT.

The V and J genes are TRBV29-1 and TRBJ2-2; TRBD2 agrees at 8 bases. This CDR3 has 15 amino acids. J lost 4 bases, V lost 6 bases, and 10 bases had no gene match. CDR1 is SQVTM and CDR2 is ANQGSEA in the germline V gene. CDR3 DNA sequence: TGCAGCGTCACCACTAGCGGCCCTTTCACCGGGGAGCTGTTTTTT. It yields the protein CSVTTSGPFTGELFF.

To note about this clone: At one boundary the junction diverges from the germline segment, which might be a read error. The rearrangement uses TRBV11-2 and TRBJ2-4, with D uncertain. The CDR3 is made up of 11 amino acids. Per the germline V gene, CDR1 is SGHAT and CDR2 is FQNNGV. CDR3 sequence (DNA): TGTGCCAGCAGCTTAGACGGCCGACTGGTGTTC. It is translated as CASSLDGRLVF.

Only one count was recorded for this clone. This chain joins TRBV7-9 and TRBJ2-3, with 12 nucleotides matching TRBD1. Germline V gives CDR1 SEHNR, CDR2 FQNEAQ (reference sequence). The CDR3 consists of 18 residues. The junction had 13 bases not matched to a gene; V was cut back by 5 bases and J by 4 bases. CDR3: CASSLGPGQGAEADTQYF. The DNA of the CDR3 is TGTGCCAGCAGCCTAGGGCCGGGACAGGGGGCAGAGGCAGATACGCAGTATTTT.

This clone turned up a few times. The chain is built from TRBV7-8 and TRBJ2-1, with 9 positions matching TRBD2. The V gene end was trimmed by 1 base and the J gene end by 5 bases; junction bases not matched to a gene: 6. Germline loops: CDR1 SGHVS, CDR2 FQNEAQ. The CDR3 runs 16 residues. Written as DNA, the CDR3 is TGTGCCAGCAGCTTAGGGTTGGCGGGAGGGGACAATGAGCAGTTCTTC. Amino acid sequence: CASSLGLAGGDNEQFF.

The chain has TRBV30 and TRBJ2-5; the match to TRBD2 covers 9 bases. Germline V gene lookup returns CDR1 GTSNPN and CDR2 SVGIG (reference sequence). The CDR3 is 16 amino acids. Trimming at V came to 2 bases and at J to 1 base, leaving 8 bases not matched to a gene. As DNA, the CDR3 is TGTGCCTGGAGTCCTCTTCGCGGGGGGGCCCAAGAGACCCAGTACTTC. As protein: CAWSPLRGGAQETQYF.

The chain recombines TRBV7-2 with TRBJ1-2; TRBD1 might be the D (6 bases). Germline V CDR1 and CDR2: SGHTA, FQGNSA. The CDR3 is made up of 14 amino acids. Trimming stripped 4 bases from V and 6 bases from J, with 15 bases between. The CDR3: CASSSHRAPDGYTF. The CDR3, as DNA: TGTGCCAGCAGCTCCCACAGGGCACCAGATGGCTACACCTTC.

J is TRBJ2-7 and V is TRBV5-1, with TRBD2 as a possible D gene (6 bases). CDR1 SGHRS and CDR2 YFSETQ come from the germline V gene. The CDR3 contains 14 residues. V lost 0 bases and J lost 0, with 7 bases in between. CDR3 residues: CASSLVGGSYEQYF. The DNA for the CDR3 is TGCGCCAGCAGCTTGGTGGGGGGCTCCTACGAGCAGTACTTC.

The V and J genes are TRBV29-1 and TRBJ2-5; tentative D call: TRBD2 (5 bases). The germline gives CDR1 SQVTM, CDR2 ANQGSEA. The CDR3 has 14 residues. Trimming removed 6 bases at V and 0 bases at J, with 14 bases between. CDR3 nucleotide sequence: TGCAGCGTCCCAGCAGAGACTAACCAAGAGACCCAGTACTTC. Residues: CSVPAETNQETQYF.

This clone has more than one count but fewer than ten. This chain links TRBV19 with TRBJ2-1; TRBD2 agrees at 11 bases. From germline, CDR1 is LNHDA and CDR2 SQIVND (reference sequence). Trimming at V came to 5 bases and at J to 0 bases, leaving 9 bases not matched to a gene. The CDR3 sequence is 18 residues long. CDR3 nucleotide sequence: TGTGCCAGTAGTCTCGGGACTAGCGGTTCCACCTCCTACAATGAGCAGTTCTTC. It codes for CASSLGTSGSTSYNEQFF.

The V call is TRBV7-2, the J call TRBJ2-1; TRBD2 matches at 15 bases. Looked up from germline, CDR1 is SGHTA and CDR2 is FQGNSA. This CDR3 comprises 15 residues. The V and J ends lost 5 bases and 7 bases, in that order; junction bases with no gene match: 3. DNA of the CDR3: TGTGCCAGCAGCCTCGGGACTAGCGGGGGGAATGAGCAGTTCTTC. Translation gives CASSLGTSGGNEQFF.

CDR3 loop: CASSQDGSGTNYGYTF. The CDR3 region has the DNA TGCGCCAGCAGCCAAGATGGGTCAGGGACAAACTATGGCTACACCTTC. The rearrangement uses TRBV4-3 and TRBJ1-2; weak D call: TRBD1 (6 bases). V was clipped by 0 bases and J by 2 bases, with 13 bases between them. The CDR3 is 16 amino acids. Germline-derived CDR1 and CDR2 are LGHNA and YSLEER.

A note on this clone: In the same sample, other DNA sequences code for this CDR3. The chain has TRBV30 and TRBJ1-4; D not certain. Germline lookup yields CDR1 GTSNPN and CDR2 SVGIG (reference sequence). The V end was cut by 4 bases, the J end by 0 bases, with 12 bases between. This CDR3 is 15 amino acids long. The CDR3 sequence: CAWNAPSATNEKLFF. CDR3 nucleotide sequence: TGTGCCTGGAACGCGCCCTCGGCAACTAATGAAAAACTGTTTTTT.

The rearrangement uses TRBV5-1 and TRBJ2-5; possibly TRBD2 for D (6 bases). The CDR3 loop spans 14 amino acids. The V end lost 0 bases, the J end lost 2 bases, and 8 bases lay between the germline ends. In germline, CDR1 is SGHRS, CDR2 YFSETQ. The CDR3 spells CASSLETSQETQYF. Here the CDR3 DNA reads TGCGCCAGCAGCTTGGAGACTAGTCAAGAGACCCAGTACTTC.

The chain couples TRBV7-9 to TRBJ2-3; 9 bases match TRBD2. The V gene's germline CDR1 is SEHNR and CDR2 FQNEAQ (reference sequence). The CDR3 length is 16 residues. J was trimmed by 4 bases and V by 5 bases; bases with no gene match: 10. The CDR3 DNA follows: TGTGCCAGCAGCCCGGTTCGGGGCGGGAGGGCAGATACGCAGTATTTT. Amino acids: CASSPVRGGRADTQYF. The whole variable domain, filled in from reference TRBV7-9 and TRBJ2-3, reads DTGVSQNPRHKITKRGQNVTFRCDPISEHNRLYWYRQTLGQGPEFLTYFQNEAQLEKSRLLSDRFSAERPKGSFSTLEIQRTEQGDSAMYLCASSPVRGGRADTQYFGPGTRLTVL.

This chain uses TRBV29-1 with TRBJ2-5, with D tentatively TRBD1 (6 bases). CDR1 is SQVTM and CDR2 is ANQGSEA in the germline V gene. V was clipped by 6 bases and J by 1 base, with 15 bases between them. The CDR3 has 14 residues. The CDR3 nucleotides are TGCAGCGTGGATACAGGGCCCTCCCAAGAGACCCAGTACTTC. Protein product: CSVDTGPSQETQYF.

The DNA for the CDR3 is TGTGCCAGCAGGGGGGGACAGGGGCGCGATACGCAGTATTTT. Encoded protein: CASRGGQGRDTQYF. The chain couples TRBV5-4 to TRBJ2-3; TRBD1 agrees at 10 bases. The CDR3 is made up of 14 amino acids. Germline CDR1 SGHNT, CDR2 YYREEE (reference sequence). Trimming removed 5 bases from V and 6 bases from J; junction bases left unmatched: 6.

The chain links TRBV5-5 to TRBJ1-4; 7 nucleotides match TRBD1. Losses at the gene ends were 0 bases for V and 6 bases for J; bases not matched to a gene: 2. Germline V gives CDR1 SGHKS, CDR2 YYEKEE (reference sequence). CDR3 length: 14 residues. CDR3 loop: CASSLVRGYEKLFF. The CDR3, as DNA: TGTGCCAGCAGCTTGGTCAGGGGGTATGAAAAACTGTTTTTT.

The gene calls are TRBV30 and TRBJ1-2; D might be TRBD1 (6 bases). The CDR3 contains 14 residues. Germline V lookup: CDR1 GTSNPN, CDR2 SVGIG (reference sequence). V was clipped by 2 bases and J by 7 bases, with 17 bases between them. CDR3 region: CAWSHSRGVGGYTF. The CDR3 DNA sequence: TGTGCCTGGAGTCATAGCAGGGGAGTTGGTGGCTACACCTTC.

The CDR3 protein is CSVRTGINTGELFF. The CDR3 coding sequence is TGCAGCGTCCGGACAGGGATTAACACCGGGGAGCTGTTTTTT. The J gene is TRBJ2-2, the V gene TRBV29-1, with 8 positions matching TRBD1. V was pared by 6 bases and J by 2 bases, with 5 bases of the junction left unmatched. CDR3 length: 14 residues. CDR1 and CDR2 from the germline V gene are SQVTM and ANQGSEA.

The chain carries TRBV30 and TRBJ1-5; D not certain. Per the germline V gene, CDR1 is GTSNPN and CDR2 is SVGIG (reference sequence). Trimming removed 7 bases from V and 0 bases from J, with 10 bases in between. The CDR3 runs to 13 residues. CDR3 DNA: TGTGCCTCCCAAGCAAATAGCAATCAGCCCCAGCATTTT. Protein sequence: CASQANSNQPQHF.

This chain connects TRBV2 to TRBJ2-2; 7 bases fit TRBD1. Germline CDR1 is SNHLY and CDR2 is FYNNEI. The CDR3 covers 16 residues. The ends lost 3 bases at V and 5 bases at J; junction bases unmatched: 9. Here the CDR3 reads CASSDSPYRGTGELFF. The CDR3 DNA reads TGTGCCAGCAGTGATTCCCCATACAGGGGAACCGGGGAGCTGTTTTTT.

The chain combines TRBV6-5 with TRBJ2-7; D may be TRBD2 (6 bases). The CDR3 sequence is 14 residues long. V lost 6 bases and J 0 bases, leaving 12 bases between the germline ends. Germline CDR1 and CDR2: MNHEY and SVGAGI. The CDR3 bases are TGTGCCAGCAGCTGGGACTCCGTCTCCTACGAGCAGTACTTC. Protein: CASSWDSVSYEQYF.

V and J are TRBV7-9 and TRBJ2-7; 8 positions agree with TRBD1. Trimming cost V 5 bases and J 2 bases; bases outside gene matches: 11. The CDR3 has 16 residues. Germline values: CDR1 SEHNR, CDR2 FQNEAQ (reference sequence). In nucleotides, the CDR3 is TGTGCCAGCAGCCAAACTTCGGACAGGGATGCCTACGAGCAGTACTTC. Translation gives CASSQTSDRDAYEQYF.

The chain employs TRBV7-2 and TRBJ1-1; 7 positions agree with TRBD1. The CDR3 covers 15 residues. Looked up from germline, CDR1 is SGHTA and CDR2 is FQGNSA. V was pared by 5 bases and J by 3 bases, with 9 bases of the junction left unmatched. The CDR3 spells CASSPRDSAYTEAFF. DNA for the CDR3: TGTGCCAGCAGCCCCCGGGACAGCGCCTACACTGAAGCTTTCTTT. The variable domain in full, completed from reference TRBV7-2 and TRBJ1-1, reads GAGVSQSPSNKVTEKGKDVELRCDPISGHTALYWYRQSLGQGLEFLIYFQGNSAPDKSGLPSDRFSAERTGGSVSTLTIQRTQQEDSAVYLCASSPRDSAYTEAFFGQGTRLTVV.

The CDR3: CASGLVRGLIRGAENTEAFF. Here the CDR3 DNA reads TGTGCTAGTGGTTTGGTACGCGGGTTAATACGGGGGGCAGAGAACACTGAAGCTTTCTTT. The chain links TRBV12-5 to TRBJ1-1; tentatively, D is TRBD1 (6 bases). The CDR3 runs to 20 residues. In germline, CDR1 is LGHNT, CDR2 FRNRAP. The V gene lost 0 bases and the J gene lost 1 base, with 24 bases spanning the gap.

The chain employs TRBV30 and TRBJ1-4; D may be TRBD1 (6 bases). V was clipped by 5 bases and J by 4 bases, with 11 bases between them. CDR1 is GTSNPN, CDR2 SVGIG, per germline (reference sequence). The CDR3 has 13 amino acids. Here the CDR3 reads CAWPGQVNEKLFF. The DNA of the CDR3 is TGTGCCTGGCCGGGACAAGTTAATGAAAAACTGTTTTTT.

V is TRBV7-9 and J is TRBJ1-1, with no clear D. V shed 9 bases and J shed 2 bases, with 22 bases lying between them. Germline V CDR1 and CDR2: SEHNR, FQNEAQ (reference sequence). The CDR3 extends over 16 amino acids. This chain's CDR3 is CASTFVTGFANTEAFF. The CDR3 nucleotides read TGTGCCAGTACCTTTGTTACCGGGTTTGCAAACACTGAAGCTTTCTTT.

This sequence joins TRBV4-1 and TRBJ1-4; D ambiguous. Germline CDR1 is MGHRA and CDR2 is YSYEKL. V lost 0 bases, J lost 1 base, and 12 bases lay in between. The CDR3 covers 17 residues. The CDR3: CASSQDHRAGTNEKLFF. For the CDR3, the DNA is TGCGCCAGCAGCCAAGATCACCGAGCGGGAACTAATGAAAAACTGTTTTTT.

This clone was seen more than once but under ten times. The chain couples TRBV5-4 to TRBJ2-2; TRBD2 matches at 10 bases. The CDR3 is 17 residues long. Germline values: CDR1 SGHNT, CDR2 YYREEE (reference sequence). Germline trimming cut 1 base from V and 7 bases from J; bases unmatched to any gene: 10. The CDR3 DNA reads as TGTGCCAGCAGCTTGAGGGCTAGCGGGAGTGTAGGCGGGGAGCTGTTTTTT. It codes for CASSLRASGSVGGELFF.